Listed here are 29 T cell receptor beta chains from one sample, sequenced in a study of CD8+CD57+ T cells in acquired aplastic anemia. The sequenced patients had an expansion of CD8+CD57+ cells seen by flow cytometry. TCR beta VDJ combinations and CDR3 sequences were profiled from genomic DNA. A single record per CDR3 protein comes from TCRdb applying MiXCR to the reads. The repertoire has hundreds of thousands of distinct CDR3 sequences, 45% to 65% of them found once; the top ten carry around 1.3%. Material for sequencing was sorted CD4+, CD8+, or CD8+CD57+ T cells (not recorded which) from PBMCs. The receptor set was obtained from a human donor with aplastic anemia.

The V gene is TRBV7-9, the J gene TRBJ2-1; D ambiguous. Germline lookup yields CDR1 SEHNR and CDR2 FQNEAQ (reference sequence). This CDR3 spans 11 amino acids. The V gene lost 4 bases and the J gene lost 9 bases, with 7 bases spanning the gap. DNA of the CDR3: TGTGCCAGCAGCTCCACTTCTGAGCAGTTCTTC. This gives the protein CASSSTSEQFF. Using reference TRBV7-9 and TRBJ2-1 for the parts outside the CDR3, the full variable domain is DTGVSQNPRHKITKRGQNVTFRCDPISEHNRLYWYRQTLGQGPEFLTYFQNEAQLEKSRLLSDRFSAERPKGSFSTLEIQRTEQGDSAMYLCASSSTSEQFFGPGTRLTVL.

This chain uses TRBV20-1 with TRBJ2-1; no clear D gene. Trimming cost V 5 bases and J 7 bases, with 12 bases left between them. Per the germline V gene, CDR1 is DFQATT and CDR2 is SNEGSKA (reference sequence). The CDR3 covers 12 residues. CDR3 coding DNA: TGCAGTGCTCCCAGACTGGGGAATGAGCAGTTCTTC. Its protein product is CSAPRLGNEQFF.

This clonotype was seen at least ten times. The chain recombines TRBV19 with TRBJ1-4; no reliable D call. The CDR3 consists of 15 residues. V was shortened by 8 bases and J by 0 bases, with 13 bases between the two germline ends. Germline V gene sequence: CDR1 LNHDA, CDR2 SQIVND (reference sequence). CDR3 DNA: TGTGCCAGTGCGGGCCTTTCGGCAACTAATGAAAAACTGTTTTTT. Amino acid sequence: CASAGLSATNEKLFF.

This clonotype was seen many times. The rearrangement uses TRBV4-1 and TRBJ2-5; TRBD2 is a possible D gene (6 bases). The CDR3 runs 14 residues. Looked up from germline, CDR1 is MGHRA and CDR2 is YSYEKL. The V end was cut by 5 bases, the J end by 2 bases, with 12 bases between. This CDR3 reads CASSKGLTQETQYF. The CDR3, as DNA: TGCGCCAGCAGCAAAGGACTAACTCAAGAGACCCAGTACTTC.

V usage is TRBV29-1 and J usage is TRBJ1-6, with 7 bases identical to TRBD1. This CDR3 is 14 amino acids long. The V segment lost 6 bases and the J segment 8 bases; nucleotides outside the gene matches: 10. The germline V gene encodes CDR1 SQVTM and CDR2 ANQGSEA. The CDR3 sequence is CSVRGPKEHSPLHF. CDR3 DNA: TGCAGCGTGAGGGGGCCAAAGGAGCATTCACCCCTCCACTTT.

The rearrangement links TRBV10-1 to TRBJ2-2; 8 nucleotides match TRBD2. Per germline, CDR1 WNHNN and CDR2 SYGVQD (reference sequence). After removal of 0 bases from V and 6 bases from J, the junction contained 6 bases not matched to a gene. This CDR3 has 16 residues. The CDR3 spells CASSESGAGASGELFF. The CDR3 region has the DNA TGCGCCAGCAGTGAGTCGGGAGCGGGAGCTTCCGGGGAGCTGTTTTTT.

The chain uses TRBV9 and TRBJ1-6, with D perhaps matching TRBD1 (5 bases). Germline V gene sequence: CDR1 SGDLS, CDR2 YYNGEE. CDR3 length: 14 residues. Trimming shortened V by 4 bases and J by 9 bases, and 14 bases separated the two germline ends. The CDR3 loop is CASSLGLQGSPLHF. CDR3 nucleotides: TGTGCCAGCAGCCTAGGCCTTCAGGGTTCACCCCTCCACTTT.

This rearrangement joins TRBV7-6 to TRBJ2-2; D could derive from TRBD1 or TRBD2 (5 bases each). The CDR3 is 16 residues long. Germline V gives CDR1 SGHVS, CDR2 FNYEAQ. The V and J ends lost 8 bases and 1 base respectively, with 17 bases between them. In DNA form, the CDR3 reads TGTGCCAGCGGAGGATCCGGGACCCTGAACACCGGGGAGCTGTTTTTT. Protein sequence: CASGGSGTLNTGELFF.

The chain employs TRBV28 and TRBJ2-3; D not certain. The CDR3 contains 17 residues. Trimming cost V 2 bases and J 1 base, with 16 bases left between them. Germline V gene lookup returns CDR1 MDHEN and CDR2 SYDVKM. The CDR3 region is CASSLAGWYPGTDTQYF. CDR3 DNA sequence: TGTGCCAGCAGTTTAGCTGGTTGGTATCCCGGCACAGATACGCAGTATTTT.

Concerning this clonotype: A much larger clone differs from this one at a single base, so this may be a read error. The V gene is TRBV3-1, the J gene TRBJ1-2; no clear D. Trimming cost V 4 bases and J 8 bases, with 14 bases left between them. The CDR3 has 13 residues. Germline CDR1 reads LGHDT; CDR2 reads YNNKEL (reference sequence). In DNA, the CDR3 is TGTGCCAGCAGCCGAGTTTCAACCTACGGCTACACCTTC. This codes for CASSRVSTYGYTF.

The rearrangement uses TRBV20-1 and TRBJ2-1; 8 nucleotides match TRBD2. CDR3 length: 14 amino acids. Germline CDR1 is DFQATT and CDR2 is SNEGSKA (reference sequence). Trimming took 6 bases from V and 7 from J; bases not matched to a gene: 11. Here the CDR3 reads CSATGLEGVNEQFF. DNA of the CDR3: TGCAGTGCAACGGGACTAGAGGGAGTTAATGAGCAGTTCTTC.

The count of this clonotype is one. V gene TRBV19 combines with J gene TRBJ1-1, with a possible D match to TRBD1 (6 bases). Per germline, CDR1 LNHDA and CDR2 SQIVND (reference sequence). The CDR3 has 14 residues. The CDR3 DNA sequence: TGTGTCACAGGGCAGGGGCTCGGGAACACTGAAGCTTTCTTT. Protein: CVTGQGLGNTEAFF.

CDR3 bases: TGTGCCAGCAGCTTACCGGGACTACAGCAGTTCTTC. This gives the protein CASSLPGLQQFF. The chain has TRBV7-8 and TRBJ2-1; the match to TRBD2 covers 7 bases. The ends lost 2 bases at V and 11 bases at J; junction bases unmatched: 3. Per germline, CDR1 SGHVS and CDR2 FQNEAQ. This CDR3 is built from 12 residues.

V and J are TRBV24-1 and TRBJ2-5; D unresolved. Germline V gene sequence: CDR1 KGHDR, CDR2 SFDVKD. CDR3 length: 18 amino acids. The germline V and J ends were trimmed by 5 bases and 2 bases, with 23 bases remaining between them. In nucleotides, the CDR3 is TGTGCCACCAGTGGGGATGACGCCTCCCCAAGTCGGCAAGAGACCCAGTACTTC. Its protein is CATSGDDASPSRQETQYF.

The gene calls are TRBV20-1 and TRBJ1-2; 8 bases are shared with TRBD1. From germline, CDR1 is DFQATT and CDR2 SNEGSKA (reference sequence). The length of the CDR3 is 13 residues. Trimming at V came to 7 bases and at J to 6 bases, leaving 10 bases not matched to a gene. Here the CDR3 reads CSVHTDRVDGYTF. The CDR3 nucleotides are TGCAGTGTTCACACGGACAGGGTCGATGGCTACACCTTC.

This chain links TRBV5-1 with TRBJ2-7; 8 positions agree with TRBD2. V trimming: 0 bases; J trimming: 5 bases; junction bases outside the gene matches: 10. Per the germline V gene, CDR1 is SGHRS and CDR2 is YFSETQ. CDR3 length: 16 amino acids. CDR3 region: CASSLGGSSGSDEQYF. In nucleotides, the CDR3 is TGCGCCAGCAGCTTGGGGGGGTCTAGCGGGTCCGACGAGCAGTACTTC.

This clonotype was counted ten times or more. The CDR3 nucleotides are TGTGCCAGCAGCTTAAGGCCCCCCCTAGCGGGAGGAGGAGAGACCCAGTACTTC. Translated, it gives CASSLRPPLAGGGETQYF. The chain employs TRBV7-3 and TRBJ2-5; 11 positions agree with TRBD2. The CDR3 spans 18 residues. Germline-derived CDR1 and CDR2 are SGHTA and FQGTGA. With 1 base clipped from V and 4 bases from J, the junction kept 11 bases outside the gene matches.

This rearrangement joins TRBV6-6 to TRBJ2-7; weak D call: TRBD2 (6 bases). Germline-derived CDR1 and CDR2 are MNHNY and SVGAGI (reference sequence). The CDR3 is 17 residues long. V lost 2 bases, J lost 7 bases, and 24 bases lay in between. CDR3 DNA sequence: TGTGCCAGCAGTTACCCTTCGAGGAGGGTAGGCGCAAGAGAGCAGTACTTC. Translation: CASSYPSRRVGAREQYF.

Many counts were recorded for this clonotype. With a much larger clone just one base away, this may be a read error. The V call is TRBV20-1, the J call TRBJ1-2; D is unresolved. Germline CDR1 reads DFQATT; CDR2 reads SNEGSKA (reference sequence). The CDR3 totals 11 residues. This CDR3 is CSASVNYGYAF. The CDR3 region has the DNA TGCAGTGCGAGTGTTAACTATGGCTACGCCTTC.

The genes are TRBV24-1 and TRBJ1-1; D is unclear. Trimming pared 12 bases from V and 4 bases from J, leaving 20 bases between. Germline V gene lookup returns CDR1 KGHDR and CDR2 SFDVKD. The CDR3 length is 14 residues. CDR3 nucleotide sequence: TGTGCCTCCTCTCCAGGCAGGTCGGTCACTGAAGCTTTCTTT. It specifies CASSPGRSVTEAFF.

In this sample, this clonotype turned up many times. The rearrangement uses TRBV19 and TRBJ1-5, with D possibly being TRBD1 (5 bases). The CDR3 contains 14 residues. V was trimmed by 9 bases and J by 6 bases, leaving 18 bases between them. Looked up from germline, CDR1 is LNHDA and CDR2 is SQIVND (reference sequence). CDR3 in DNA: TGTGCCAGCAGGCCCAGGGCGGTAAGTCAGCCCCAGCATTTT. As protein: CASRPRAVSQPQHF. Based on the CDR3 plus reference TRBV19 and TRBJ1-5, the full variable domain is DGGITQSPKYLFRKEGQNVTLSCEQNLNHDAMYWYRQDPGQGLRLIYYSQIVNDFQKGDIAEGYSVSREKKESFPLTVTSAQKNPTAFYLCASRPRAVSQPQHFGDGTRLSIL.

This clonotype has at least ten counts. The chain links TRBV5-1 to TRBJ2-7; D remains ambiguous. V shed 2 bases and J shed 0 bases, with 18 bases lying between them. This CDR3 contains 17 residues. CDR1 SGHRS and CDR2 YFSETQ come from the germline V gene. The CDR3 loop reads CASSFRPETKSSYEQYF. CDR3 nucleotide sequence: TGCGCCAGCAGCTTCCGACCTGAGACAAAAAGCTCCTACGAGCAGTACTTC.

This rearrangement joins TRBV9 to TRBJ1-1; D is perhaps TRBD1 (5 bases). The germline V gene has CDR1 SGDLS and CDR2 YYNGEE. The CDR3 has 15 residues. V lost 0 bases, J lost 2 bases, and 11 bases lay in between. The CDR3 reads CASSVGGWTNTEAFF. For the CDR3, the DNA is TGTGCCAGCAGCGTAGGGGGCTGGACAAACACTGAAGCTTTCTTT.

This clonotype was detected a few times. The V gene is TRBV10-3, the J gene TRBJ2-7, with a weak D call TRBD1 (6 bases). Looked up from germline, CDR1 is ENHRY and CDR2 is SYGVKD. CDR3 length: 14 residues. Trimming took 6 bases from V and 3 from J, leaving 15 bases between them. CDR3 amino acids: CAISSTGRLYEQYF. DNA of the CDR3: TGTGCCATCAGCTCGACAGGCCGCCTCTACGAGCAGTACTTC.

The V call is TRBV20-1, the J call TRBJ1-1; 7 bases line up with TRBD1. The V gene end was trimmed by 6 bases and the J gene end by 7 bases; junction bases not matched to a gene: 5. CDR3 length equals 11 residues. Germline V CDR1 and CDR2: DFQATT, SNEGSKA (reference sequence). The CDR3 DNA is TGCAGTGCAACCCGGGACAGTGAAGCTTTCTTT. It encodes CSATRDSEAFF.

This clonotype appeared a few times. The chain links TRBV5-1 to TRBJ2-1; tentatively, D is TRBD2 (6 bases). CDR3 size: 16 residues. Germline V gene data show CDR1 as SGHRS and CDR2 as YFSETQ. V was shortened by 0 bases and J by 2 bases, with 12 bases between the two germline ends. In nucleotides, the CDR3 is TGCGCCAGCAGCTTGGTCGGGGAGGAGGCCTACAATGAGCAGTTCTTC. Protein sequence: CASSLVGEEAYNEQFF.

Ten or more counts support this clonotype. This chain uses TRBV7-9 with TRBJ2-1, with 8 positions matching TRBD2. The ends lost 1 base at V and 3 bases at J; junction bases unmatched: 2. In germline, CDR1 is SEHNR, CDR2 FQNEAQ (reference sequence). The CDR3 runs to 15 residues. DNA of the CDR3: TGTGCCAGCAGCTTAGGTCTAGCGGGCTACAATGAGCAGTTCTTC. This gives the protein CASSLGLAGYNEQFF.

This clonotype has a count of ten or more. The rearrangement links TRBV7-9 to TRBJ2-4, with D perhaps matching TRBD2 (5 bases). Per germline, CDR1 SEHNR and CDR2 FQNEAQ (reference sequence). V lost 4 bases, J lost 6 bases, and 13 bases lay in between. The CDR3 is 14 amino acids. The CDR3 spells CASSSQEVGNIQYF. The CDR3 DNA sequence: TGTGCCAGCAGCTCTCAGGAGGTGGGAAACATTCAGTACTTC.

The gene calls are TRBV7-9 and TRBJ2-7, with D tentatively TRBD1 or TRBD2 (7 bases each). In germline, CDR1 is SEHNR, CDR2 FQNEAQ (reference sequence). The V end lost 2 bases, the J end lost 2 bases, and 13 bases lay between the germline ends. The length of the CDR3 is 15 residues. CDR3 protein: CASSLSGTEAYEQYF. CDR3 DNA: TGTGCCAGCAGCTTAAGCGGGACAGAAGCCTACGAGCAGTACTTC.